What follows describes a single T cell receptor (beta chain). This clonotype was observed a handful of times. Its antigen remains unidentified. Base qualities are missing; no much larger clone stands one base away. The sample comes from a study of post-analysis software for immune sequencing data (dated by TCRdb to about 2015). At the level of the whole study: Disease courses on record covered relapsing-remitting, secondary progressive and progressive-relapsing multiple sclerosis, though some patients had no subtype annotation. The patient repertoires were compared against around eleven previously published healthy control repertoires obtained from donors aged 6 to 25 years. A subset of samples was prepared in parallel using single-end sample barcoding, then pooled and co-amplified after Illumina adapter ligation.

Inclusive of the bounding cysteine and phenylalanine, the CDR3 is 14 residues long. The retained sequence is limited to the CDR3, 42 bases, with the frame set at the first base. Trimming removed 5 bases from V and 5 bases from J; the gene matches leave 7 bases unexplained. Receptor amplification or capture employed PCR. The listed sequencing device is Illumina HiSeq 2500. Unique molecular identifiers were incorporated into TCR beta cDNA libraries to reduce PCR and sequencing biases. Every 1 to 10 million input T cells yielded approximately 500,000 cDNA molecules, meaning each molecule approximated one T cell. Patient libraries were prepared and sequenced with the same protocol used for the earlier healthy control dataset. Within a given batch, samples were prepared together, multiplexed and sequenced on the same HiSeq lane. As for the original processing: MIGEC was used to process the raw barcoded reads, and molecular identifier groups with only a single read were discarded before consensus assembly and CDR3 extraction. VDJtools was used for post-analysis of the clonotype tables, with diversity normalized by down-sampling every dataset to the smallest sample size. In repertoire overlap clustering, CDR3 amino acid sequences, but not nucleotide sequences, were matched to correct batch-related cross-sample contamination. In TCRdb, the public reads were trimmed at Q25 with fastp and aligned with MiXCR, with productive beta chains retained. Records with the same CDR3 protein are collapsed into one entry carrying the most frequent genes and DNA. The V and J calls and clone size come from TCRdb's table, not from the authors' own analysis. The sample profile shows roughly 620,000 distinct CDR3 sequences; about 40% of them were found once. The ten most abundant clones make up more than 1.5% of the sample.

Paper-wide results and their limitations: Significantly higher frequencies in patients than in controls were found for about five TRBV segments, including TRBV5-6, TRBV5-1 and TRBV20-1. Normalized Chao1 diversity was significantly lower in multiple sclerosis patients than controls, suggesting substantial peripheral T-cell clonal expansion. The multiple sclerosis patient group was slightly younger than the control group. Strong co-clustering of samples prepared in the same batch was shown by direct clustering with F measure, prompting a batch-effect correction.

TCR beta repertoires were profiled from peripheral blood of about a dozen young patients with multiple sclerosis to demonstrate the VDJtools post-analysis software. The multiple sclerosis patients were children and adolescents ranging in age from roughly 6 to 15 years. The receptor was isolated from a girl aged 10 to 17 with multiple sclerosis. The receptor chain draws on TRBV12-3 or TRBV12-4 and TRBJ2-7, with 9 bases in between that match TRBD1. The sequencing sample was made of blood. The nucleotide sequence is given as TGTGCCAGCAGTGCGGGACAGGGTACCCACGAGCAGTACTTC. This yields the protein CASSAGQGTHEQYF.